These 11 T cell receptor beta chains were sequenced from one sample in a study of blood T cell repertoires in COVID-19. Some clones are missing from TCRdb's copy, which holds only in-frame ones; the method was immunoSEQ multiplex PCR. The data show approximately 400,000 clones, with about four fifths seen just once and approximately 4.7% held by the top ten. The sample comprised PBMCs or T cells enriched from blood (not recorded which). These receptor sequences come from a woman between 50 and 59 years old who had recovered from COVID-19.

The rearrangement links TRBV3-1 (or the pseudogene TRBV3-2) to TRBJ2-3; 10 nucleotides agree with TRBD2. Germline CDR1 LGHDT, CDR2 YNNKEL (reference sequence). J lost 1 base, V lost 1 base, and 17 bases had no gene match. This CDR3 is 21 amino acids long. The CDR3 bases are TGTGCCAGCAGCCAAGTGGCCCGGGGTAGCGGGGGGAAAAAGCGCACAGATACGCAGTATTTT. It codes for CASSQVARGSGGKKRTDTQYF.

This chain joins TRBV5-1 and TRBJ1-1, with 7 bases lining up with TRBD1. This CDR3 contains 15 residues. Germline CDR1 and CDR2: SGHRS and YFSETQ. Trimming took 0 bases from V and 5 from J; bases not matched to a gene: 7. The CDR3 sequence is CASSLDRGVRTEAFF. As DNA, the CDR3 is TGCGCCAGCAGCTTGGACAGGGGAGTTCGAACTGAAGCTTTCTTT.

This chain links TRBV18 with TRBJ2-2, with 8 bases aligning to TRBD1. CDR3 length: 14 amino acids. The V segment lost 8 bases and the J segment 6 bases; nucleotides outside the gene matches: 8. Germline assignment: CDR1 KGHSH and CDR2 LQKENI. CDR3 region: CASTSQGAPGELFF. In DNA, the CDR3 is TGTGCCAGCACCAGTCAGGGGGCGCCCGGGGAGCTGTTTTTT.

The chain has TRBV13 and TRBJ2-3; 8 bases line up with TRBD1. This CDR3 has 14 residues. CDR1 is PRHDT and CDR2 is FYEKMQ in the germline V gene (reference sequence). The trim removed 4 bases at V and 5 bases at J, leaving 5 bases unmatched. CDR3 coding DNA: TGTGCCAGCAGCTACGGACAGGGTGGAGATACGCAGTATTTT. It translates to CASSYGQGGDTQYF.

The J gene is TRBJ1-1, the V gene TRBV5-4, with 7 bases matching TRBD1. V was pared by 2 bases and J by 4 bases, with 5 bases of the junction left unmatched. Germline-derived CDR1 and CDR2 are SGHNT and YYREEE (reference sequence). The CDR3 consists of 14 residues. The DNA of the CDR3 is TGTGCCAGCAGCTTAACGGGACAGATCACTGAAGCTTTCTTT. This sequence encodes CASSLTGQITEAFF.

This rearrangement joins TRBV7-9 to TRBJ1-6; D remains ambiguous. Germline CDR1 SEHNR, CDR2 FQNEAQ (reference sequence). V dropped 0 bases and J dropped 5 bases, with 14 bases sitting between them. The CDR3 sequence is 17 residues long. The CDR3 sequence: CASSLAGGLGDNSPLHF. The CDR3 nucleotides are TGTGCCAGCAGCTTAGCGGGAGGGCTTGGGGATAATTCACCCCTCCACTTT.

V and J are TRBV6-5 and TRBJ1-1; TRBD1 matches 9 bases. Germline V gene lookup returns CDR1 MNHEY and CDR2 SVGAGI. The CDR3 has 14 amino acids. The ends lost 6 bases at V and 6 bases at J; junction bases unmatched: 8. Here the CDR3 DNA reads TGTGCCAGCAGAACGGGACAGGGATTCGCTGAAGCTTTCTTT. It yields the protein CASRTGQGFAEAFF.

This clone came up once. The chain carries TRBV27 and TRBJ1-6; 9 bases align to TRBD1. The CDR3 is 17 amino acids. After removal of 3 bases from V and 7 bases from J, the junction contained 10 bases not matched to a gene. The germline V gene encodes CDR1 MNHEY and CDR2 SMNVEV (reference sequence). The CDR3 protein is CASSFGTGLFGNSPLHF. For the CDR3, the DNA is TGTGCCAGCAGTTTTGGGACAGGGCTTTTTGGGAATTCACCCCTCCACTTT.

This chain connects TRBV15 to TRBJ1-6; TRBD1 agrees at 8 bases. There are 14 residues in the CDR3. Germline V gives CDR1 LNHNV, CDR2 YYDKDF (reference sequence). J gave up 10 bases and V 5 bases, and 7 bases lay outside the gene matches. CDR3 coding DNA: TGTGCCACCAGCCCAGGGGGCGCAGGGTCACCCCTCCACTTT. It codes for CATSPGGAGSPLHF.

The chain carries TRBV7-2 and TRBJ1-3, with D possibly being TRBD1 (6 bases). There are 14 residues in the CDR3. Trimming took off 1 base at V and 8 bases at J, with 12 bases between the two ends. Germline CDR1 is SGHTA and CDR2 is FQGNSA. CDR3 sequence reads: CASSLVRDKDTIYF. CDR3 DNA: TGTGCCAGCAGCTTAGTCAGGGACAAAGACACCATATATTTT.

A note on this clone: The identical CDR3 is also encoded by other nucleotide sequences in the sample. This chain links TRBV25-1 with TRBJ1-5; 7 nucleotides agree with TRBD1. CDR1 and CDR2 from the germline V gene are MGHDK and SYGVNS. The CDR3 has 14 amino acids. The V segment lost 6 bases and the J segment 4 bases; nucleotides outside the gene matches: 6. In nucleotides, the CDR3 is TGTGCCAGCAGCCAGACAGGGAGGAATCAGCCCCAGCATTTT. Translated: CASSQTGRNQPQHF.